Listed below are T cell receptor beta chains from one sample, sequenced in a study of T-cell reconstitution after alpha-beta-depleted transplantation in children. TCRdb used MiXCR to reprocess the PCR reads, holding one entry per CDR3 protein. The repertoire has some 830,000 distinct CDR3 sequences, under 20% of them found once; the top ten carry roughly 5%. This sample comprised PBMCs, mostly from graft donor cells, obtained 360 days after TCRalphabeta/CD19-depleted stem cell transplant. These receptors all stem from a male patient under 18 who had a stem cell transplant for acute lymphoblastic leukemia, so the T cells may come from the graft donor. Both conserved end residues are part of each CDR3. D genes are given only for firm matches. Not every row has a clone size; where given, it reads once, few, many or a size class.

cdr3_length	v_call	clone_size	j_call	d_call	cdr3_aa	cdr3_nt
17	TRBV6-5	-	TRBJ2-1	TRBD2	CASSYSQTSGFYNEQFF	TGTGCCAGCAGTTACTCCCAGACTAGCGGGTTTTACAATGAGCAGTTCTTC
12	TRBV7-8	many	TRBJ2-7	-	CASSLDAYEQYF	TGTGCCAGCAGCTTAGATGCCTACGAGCAGTACTTC
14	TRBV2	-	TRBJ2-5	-	CASPSLLGEETQYF	TGTGCCAGCCCCTCTCTACTAGGGGAAGAGACCCAGTACTTC
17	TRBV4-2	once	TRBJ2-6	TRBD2	CASSQVAGSSGANVLTF	TGTGCCAGCAGCCAAGTAGCGGGGAGCTCTGGGGCCAACGTCCTGACTTTC
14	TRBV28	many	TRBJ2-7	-	CASKQGASMWEQYF	TGTGCCAGTAAACAGGGTGCTTCTATGTGGGAGCAGTACTTC
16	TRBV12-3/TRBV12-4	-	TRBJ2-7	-	CASGPFVWGPYYEQYF	TGTGCCAGCGGACCTTTCGTTTGGGGCCCCTACTACGAGCAGTACTTC
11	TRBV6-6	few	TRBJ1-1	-	CASSGQYEAFF	TGTGCCAGCAGTGGACAGTATGAAGCTTTCTTT
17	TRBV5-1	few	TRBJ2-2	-	CASSLLPGRMYTGELFF	TGCGCCAGCAGCTTGCTTCCGGGACGGATGTACACCGGGGAGCTGTTTTTT
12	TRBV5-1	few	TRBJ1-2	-	CASSLQGHGYTF	TGCGCCAGCAGTTTACAAGGGCATGGCTACACCTTC
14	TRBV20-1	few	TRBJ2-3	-	CSAPGLTSTDTQYF	TGCAGTGCTCCCGGCCTCACAAGCACAGATACGCAGTATTTT
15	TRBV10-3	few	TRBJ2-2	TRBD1	CAISARTGGTGELFF	TGTGCCATCAGTGCCCGGACAGGGGGAACCGGGGAGCTGTTTTTT
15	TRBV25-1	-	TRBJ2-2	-	CASRSAGENTGELFF	TGTGCCAGCAGGTCGGCGGGCGAGAACACCGGGGAGCTGTTTTTT
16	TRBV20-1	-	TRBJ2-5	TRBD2	CSAPSAASGIQETQYF	TGCAGTGCTCCCTCGGCCGCTAGCGGGATCCAAGAGACCCAGTACTTC
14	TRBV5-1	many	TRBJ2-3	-	CASSLDLGTDTQYF	TGCGCCAGCAGCTTGGATCTGGGTACAGATACGCAGTATTTT
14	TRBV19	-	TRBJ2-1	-	CASSPFGGGSEQFF	TGTGCCAGTAGTCCCTTCGGTGGGGGGAGTGAGCAGTTCTTC
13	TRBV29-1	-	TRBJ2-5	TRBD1	CSGGQGEAKTQYF	TGCAGCGGAGGACAGGGGGAGGCGAAGACCCAGTACTTC
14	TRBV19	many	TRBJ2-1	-	CASSMGRDLNEQFF	TGTGCCAGTAGTATGGGCAGGGATCTGAATGAGCAGTTCTTC
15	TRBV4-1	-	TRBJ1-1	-	CASSQVGLLNTEAFF	TGCGCCAGCAGCCAAGTAGGGTTGTTGAACACTGAAGCTTTCTTT
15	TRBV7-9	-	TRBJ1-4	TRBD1	CASSLATGGNEKLFF	TGTGCCAGCAGCTTAGCGACAGGGGGAAATGAAAAACTGTTTTTT
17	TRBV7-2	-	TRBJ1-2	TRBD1	CASSSILGTGGGYGYTF	TGTGCCAGCAGCTCAATATTGGGGACAGGGGGAGGCTATGGCTACACCTTC
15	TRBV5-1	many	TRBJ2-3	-	CASSPTPGATDTQYF	TGCGCCAGCAGCCCTACACCCGGGGCCACAGATACGCAGTATTTT
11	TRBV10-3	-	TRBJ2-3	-	CAIGGTDTQYF	TGTGCCATCGGGGGCACAGATACGCAGTATTTT
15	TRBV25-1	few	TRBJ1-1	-	CASSESKGRNTEAFF	TGTGCCAGCAGTGAATCTAAGGGGCGGAACACTGAAGCTTTCTTT
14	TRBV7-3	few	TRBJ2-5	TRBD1	CASSPQQGLETQYF	TGTGCCAGCAGCCCACAACAGGGGTTAGAGACCCAGTACTTC
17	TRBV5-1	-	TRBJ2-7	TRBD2	CASSFGTSGEPLYEQYF	TGCGCCAGCAGCTTCGGGACTAGCGGAGAGCCCCTCTACGAGCAGTACTTC
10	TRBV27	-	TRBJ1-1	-	CASSSTVAFF	TGTGCCAGCAGTTCTACTGTGGCTTTCTTT
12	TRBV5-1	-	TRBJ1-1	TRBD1	CASSFGQVEAFF	TGCGCCAGCAGCTTCGGACAGGTGGAAGCTTTCTTT
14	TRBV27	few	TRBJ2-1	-	CASIQLGHYNEQFF	TGTGCCAGCATTCAACTAGGGCACTACAATGAGCAGTTCTTC
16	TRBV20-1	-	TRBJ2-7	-	CSARDRRGSSSYEQYF	TGCAGTGCTAGAGATCGGCGAGGATCTAGCTCCTACGAGCAGTACTTC
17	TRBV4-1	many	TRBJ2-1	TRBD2	CASSQLTGGRSSNEQFF	TGCGCCAGCAGCCAATTGACCGGCGGGAGAAGTAGCAATGAGCAGTTCTTC
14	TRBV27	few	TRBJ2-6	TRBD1	CASSLGTEYNVLTF	TGTGCCAGCAGTTTGGGGACAGAGTATAACGTCCTGACTTTC
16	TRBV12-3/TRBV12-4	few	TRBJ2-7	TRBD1	CASRSGLETGDYEQYF	TGTGCCAGCAGAAGCGGGCTCGAGACAGGGGACTACGAGCAGTACTTC
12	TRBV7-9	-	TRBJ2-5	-	CASVFLIGTQYF	TGTGCCAGCGTCTTTCTAATCGGGACCCAGTACTTC
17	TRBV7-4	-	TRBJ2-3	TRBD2	CASRFPLSGRGRDTQYF	TGTGCCAGCAGGTTTCCCTTAAGCGGGAGGGGCCGGGATACGCAGTATTTT
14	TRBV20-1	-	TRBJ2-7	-	CSARGGSEVWGQYF	TGCAGTGCTAGAGGTGGGAGCGAGGTTTGGGGGCAGTACTTC
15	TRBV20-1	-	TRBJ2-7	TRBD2	CSAQPASGRAGEQYF	TGCAGTGCCCAACCAGCTAGCGGGAGGGCCGGCGAGCAGTACTTC
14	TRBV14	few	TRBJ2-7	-	CASSQDFGVYEQYF	TGTGCCAGCAGCCAAGATTTCGGGGTCTACGAGCAGTACTTC
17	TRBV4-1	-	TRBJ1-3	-	CASRPTRRTLSGNTIYF	TGCGCCAGCAGACCTACCCGACGGACTCTCTCTGGAAACACCATATATTTT
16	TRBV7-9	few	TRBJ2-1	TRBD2	CASSPRLAVSYNEQFF	TGTGCCAGCAGCCCCCGACTAGCGGTCTCCTACAATGAGCAGTTCTTC
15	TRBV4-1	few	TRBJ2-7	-	CASSQYGLAPYEQYF	TGCGCCAGCAGCCAATACGGGCTAGCGCCCTACGAGCAGTACTTC
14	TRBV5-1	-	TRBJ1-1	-	CASSERRSNTEAFF	TGCGCCAGCAGCGAGAGACGGTCGAACACTGAAGCTTTCTTT
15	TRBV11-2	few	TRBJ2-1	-	CASSLTLAGRGEQFF	TGTGCCAGCAGCTTAACGTTAGCCGGCCGGGGGGAGCAGTTCTTC
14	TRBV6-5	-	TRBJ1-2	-	CASSNGFGTNGYTF	TGTGCCAGCAGTAACGGGTTCGGGACAAATGGCTACACCTTC
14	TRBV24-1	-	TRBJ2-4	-	CATSDPPGRNIQYF	TGTGCCACCAGTGACCCCCCAGGGAGGAACATTCAGTACTTC
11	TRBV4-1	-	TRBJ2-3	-	CASSQRSMQYF	TGCGCCAGCAGCCAAAGGAGTATGCAGTATTTT
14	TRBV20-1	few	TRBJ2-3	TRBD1	CSARAGQRTDTQYF	TGCAGTGCTAGAGCGGGACAGAGGACAGATACGCAGTATTTT
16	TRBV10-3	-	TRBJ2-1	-	CAISELGGWKRNEQFF	TGTGCCATCAGTGAGTTAGGGGGGTGGAAGAGAAATGAGCAGTTCTTC
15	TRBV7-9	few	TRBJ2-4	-	CASSNVWAEWSIQYF	TGTGCCAGCAGTAATGTGTGGGCAGAATGGAGCATTCAGTACTTC
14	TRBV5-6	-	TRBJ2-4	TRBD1	CASSLTRQGAGLAF	TGTGCCAGCAGCCTAACCCGACAGGGGGCAGGATTGGCCTTC
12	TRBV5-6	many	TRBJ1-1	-	CASAHRRGEAFF	TGTGCCAGCGCCCATCGCCGGGGTGAAGCTTTCTTT
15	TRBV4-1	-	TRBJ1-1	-	CASSQDEWVGTEAFF	TGCGCCAGCAGCCAAGATGAGTGGGTCGGCACTGAAGCTTTCTTT
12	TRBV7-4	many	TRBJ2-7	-	CASPSRDDEQYF	TGTGCCAGCCCAAGCAGGGACGACGAGCAGTACTTC
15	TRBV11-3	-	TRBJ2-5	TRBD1	CASSSRGQGPETQYF	TGTGCCAGCAGCTCCCGAGGACAGGGGCCCGAGACCCAGTACTTC
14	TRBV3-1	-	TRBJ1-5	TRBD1	CASSQGGQGWPQHF	TGTGCCAGCAGCCAAGGGGGACAGGGCTGGCCCCAGCATTTT